This T cell receptor (beta chain) was captured in a study of early T cells in non-severe SARS-CoV-2 infection. MiXCR, applied by TCRdb to the 5' RACE reads, yields one record per CDR3 protein. This sample has 25,000 to 35,000 distinct CDR3 sequences; approximately 5.9% occur once, and the top ten carry around 6.8%. Study results and caveats: VDJdb-based annotation leaned toward anti-spike CD8 responses and missed private and CD4 specificities.

This CDR3 spans 14 amino acids. Germline values: CDR1 SGHRS, CDR2 YFSETQ. V shed 7 bases, J shed 2 bases, and the junction held 3 bases outside the gene matches. In this sample, this clonotype is medium-sized. The antigen is unknown. The TCR was taken from an adult who was a healthcare worker with PCR-confirmed SARS-CoV-2 infection or an uninfected control (not recorded which). This chain joins TRBV5-1 and TRBJ2-7; 13 bases line up with TRBD2. Material for sequencing was whole blood. This CDR3 is CASSTSGGPYEQYF. The CDR3 DNA reads TGCGCCAGCTCGACTAGCGGGGGGCCCTACGAGCAGTACTTC.